This TCR beta chain was identified during a study of T cell responses to AZD1222 COVID-19 vaccine (dated by TCRdb to about 2021). A note on the overall study: AZD1222 recipients whose second dose came at about 4 weeks and those whose second dose came at about 12 weeks were combined into one group, since spike-specific TCR depth and breadth did not differ between the two schedules. Trial participants were enrolled by age into subgroups of 18-55, 56-69 and 70-plus years, and around 150, 29 and 61 TCR-sequenced participants, respectively, were included in these subgroups. TCR sequencing covered fewer than 250 trial participants: about 210 given two doses of AZD1222 and 26 given two doses of MenACWY control vaccine.

The meaning of the sample's time point label: baseline before first vaccination. Samples from vaccinated people were obtained from the UK trials COV001 and COV002, which included a single-blind randomized controlled phase 2/3 trial of AZD1222 (ChAdOx1 nCoV-19) in healthy adults. For TCRbeta chain sequencing, PBMC samples were collected from trial participants at day 0 and at day 28 after the second dose. Overall results and qualifications from the work: Reportedly, almost half of the unique spike-specific TCRs recognized epitopes lying outside the regions that are mutated in the B.1.351 and B.1.1.7 variants. After two AZD1222 doses, spike-specific TCR breadth and depth were significantly higher than at day 0 and than in MenACWY recipients. The whole spike protein was spanned by vaccine-associated CD4 TCRs, and dominant responses were seen in regions 160-218 and 743-854. Because no day 14 peak-response samples were available, the repertoires could be characterized only after the peak T cell response. Conclusions about previously exposed vaccinees were limited because only six AZD1222 recipients were SARS-CoV-2 seropositive at baseline. Participants were mostly white British and included more females than males, and it was suggested by the authors that clonal diversity may have been underestimated. The 56-69-year group was small, and its depth increase did not reach significance, likely because of low power.

The CDR3 regions of human TCRbeta chains were subjected to immunosequencing. Regarding the original processing steps: Repertoire TCRs were checked for matches against a reference library of SARS-CoV-2-specific TCRs that had been generated using the MIRA antigen-specificity platform. Breadth was defined as the fraction of unique TCRs that were SARS-CoV-2-associated, and depth was defined as the fraction of total T cells that were SARS-CoV-2-associated. Each spike-specific TCR was assigned to its reactive spike region and to a CD4 or CD8 class using the MIRA data. Log10-transformed breadth and depth values were compared by one-way ANOVA with Sidak's multiple comparisons tests. TCRdb obtained this table from immuneACCESS and retained in-frame rearrangements with V and J assigned. These tables miss some clones; where compared with another copy, unresolved V genes account for less than half of the shortfall, and the remainder is unexplained. For V, J and clone size, that table is used; D and trimming come from the DNA. Here the sample has about 260,000 clones; 93% occur a single time. The ten largest clones capture 0.55% of the sample.

This clone was observed a single time. The antigen this receptor binds is unknown. Nothing much larger sits one base from this clone, and base qualities are not available. This TCR was recovered from an adult in good health. The material sequenced was peripheral blood, taken on day 0 of AZD1222 vaccination.

The CDR3 corresponds to CASSTPGTQGGNEQFF. The DNA sequence reads TGTGCCAGCAGCACCCCGGGGACCCAGGGTGGGAATGAGCAGTTCTTC. This chain is built from TRBV9 and TRBJ2-1; the D call is possibly TRBD1 or TRBD2, each sharing 5 bases. CDR1 and CDR2 are drawn from the germline V gene: SGDLS, YYNGEE. From the cysteine up to the phenylalanine, the CDR3 has a length of 16 residues. Only the CDR3 region is kept as DNA, spanning 48 bases read in frame from base 1. Between the V and J ends, shortened by 4 bases and 7 bases respectively, the junction contains 21 bases.